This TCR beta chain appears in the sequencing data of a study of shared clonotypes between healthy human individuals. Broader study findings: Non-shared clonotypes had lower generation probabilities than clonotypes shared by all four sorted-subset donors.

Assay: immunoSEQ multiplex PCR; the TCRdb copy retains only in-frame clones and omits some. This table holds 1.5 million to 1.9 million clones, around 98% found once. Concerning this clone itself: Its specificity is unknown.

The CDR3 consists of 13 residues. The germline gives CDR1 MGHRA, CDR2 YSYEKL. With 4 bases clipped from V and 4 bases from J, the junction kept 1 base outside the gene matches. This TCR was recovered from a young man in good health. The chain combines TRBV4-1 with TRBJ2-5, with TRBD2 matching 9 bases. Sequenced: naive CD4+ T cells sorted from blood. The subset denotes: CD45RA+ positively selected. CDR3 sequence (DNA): TGCGCCAGCAGCCTAGCGGGAGTAGAGACCCAGTACTTC. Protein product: CASSLAGVETQYF.